This entry lists 19 T cell receptor beta chains sequenced from one sample in a study of blood T cell repertoires in COVID-19. Assay: immunoSEQ multiplex PCR; the TCRdb copy retains only in-frame clones and omits some. The table includes 240,000 or so clones, roughly 86% detected once. The specimen was peripheral blood. These receptors came from a woman between 65 and 79 years old with active or convalescent COVID-19.

The chain links TRBV7-3 to TRBJ2-2, with 13 bases lining up with TRBD2. Germline values: CDR1 SGHTA, CDR2 FQGTGA. V was pared by 4 bases and J by 5 bases, with 4 bases of the junction left unmatched. The CDR3 is made up of 16 amino acids. The CDR3 nucleotides are TGTGCCAGCAGCTCCCGACTAGCGGGGGGAACCGGGGAGCTGTTTTTT. It yields the protein CASSSRLAGGTGELFF.

This clone has more than one count but fewer than ten. The chain links TRBV7-2 to TRBJ1-3; 9 nucleotides match TRBD1. Looked up from germline, CDR1 is SGHTA and CDR2 is FQGNSA. CDR3 size: 15 residues. Trimming removed 5 bases from V and 8 bases from J; junction bases left unmatched: 10. CDR3 protein: CASSRRDRVSDTIYF. The DNA for the CDR3 is TGTGCCAGCAGCAGGAGGGACAGGGTCTCAGACACCATATATTTT.

The gene calls are TRBV7-6 and TRBJ2-5; D gene ambiguous. Germline assignment: CDR1 SGHVS and CDR2 FNYEAQ. V shed 5 bases and J shed 3 bases, with 4 bases lying between them. The CDR3 length is 11 residues. The CDR3 here is CASSQKETQYF. The CDR3, as DNA: TGTGCCAGCAGCCAGAAAGAGACCCAGTACTTC.

The chain links TRBV9 to TRBJ1-3; TRBD1 is a possible D gene (6 bases). CDR1 SGDLS and CDR2 YYNGEE come from the germline V gene. Trimming removed 4 bases at V and 1 base at J, with 12 bases between. This CDR3 region has 15 residues. CDR3: CASSSRQASGNTIYF. The DNA of the CDR3 is TGTGCCAGCAGCTCCCGACAGGCATCTGGAAACACCATATATTTT. Full variable domain (missing parts from reference TRBV9 and TRBJ1-3): DSGVTQTPKHLITATGQRVTLRCSPRSGDLSVYWYQQSLDQGLQFLIQYYNGEERAKGNILERFSAQQFPDLHSELNLSSLELGDSALYFCASSSRQASGNTIYFGEGSWLTVV.

This sequence joins TRBV27 and TRBJ2-1, with a weak D call TRBD2 (6 bases). CDR3 length: 16 amino acids. Germline CDR1 MNHEY, CDR2 SMNVEV (reference sequence). V was trimmed by 10 bases and J by 0 bases, leaving 19 bases between them. For the CDR3, the DNA is TGTGCCATCAACCGGGGGAGCCCCAGCTCCTACAATGAGCAGTTCTTC. Amino acids: CAINRGSPSSYNEQFF.

The genes are TRBV6-2 or TRBV6-3 and TRBJ2-7, with a possible D match to TRBD1 (5 bases). V was trimmed by 5 bases and J by 5 bases, leaving 16 bases between them. The CDR3 consists of 14 residues. CDR1 and CDR2 (germline): MNHEY, SVGEGT. This CDR3 reads CASSAIEGVDEQYF. CDR3 coding DNA: TGTGCCAGCAGTGCAATAGAAGGGGTAGACGAGCAGTACTTC.

This CDR3 is CASSSPTGNQPQHF. CDR3 DNA: TGTGCCAGCAGCTCACCGACAGGGAATCAGCCCCAGCATTTT. V usage is TRBV7-9 and J usage is TRBJ1-5; 7 bases match TRBD1. The CDR3 has 14 amino acids. The germline gives CDR1 SEHNR, CDR2 FQNEAQ (reference sequence). V dropped 4 bases and J dropped 4; count of bases not matched to a gene: 4. Full variable domain (outside the CDR3, taken from reference TRBV7-9 and TRBJ1-5): DTGVSQNPRHKITKRGQNVTFRCDPISEHNRLYWYRQTLGQGPEFLTYFQNEAQLEKSRLLSDRFSAERPKGSFSTLEIQRTEQGDSAMYLCASSSPTGNQPQHFGDGTRLSIL.

The chain couples TRBV2 to TRBJ2-7; the match to TRBD1 covers 7 bases. V was pared by 10 bases and J by 1 base, with 7 bases of the junction left unmatched. The CDR3 is 13 residues long. From germline, CDR1 is SNHLY and CDR2 FYNNEI. The CDR3 DNA reads TGTGCCACCACGCCGGGACAGTCCTACGAGCAGTACTTC. Its translation: CATTPGQSYEQYF.

The chain is built from TRBV9 and TRBJ2-7; the match to TRBD2 covers 16 bases. The germline CDR1 and CDR2 sequences are SGDLS and YYNGEE. This CDR3 has 17 residues. V was clipped by 4 bases and J by 6 bases; unmatched bases: 10. The DNA for the CDR3 is TGTGCCAGCAGCCCGCGCGGGACTAGCGGGGGGGCCTCCGAGCAGTACTTC. Protein product: CASSPRGTSGGASEQYF.

V is TRBV4-2 and J is TRBJ2-2; 11 positions agree with TRBD2. Germline loops: CDR1 LGHNA, CDR2 YNFKEQ. V trimming: 6 bases; J trimming: 6 bases; junction bases outside the gene matches: 9. The CDR3 has 16 residues. The CDR3 reads CASSLAGGGGPGELFF. The CDR3 DNA reads as TGTGCCAGCAGTCTAGCGGGGGGAGGAGGTCCCGGGGAGCTGTTTTTT.

The chain couples TRBV3-1 (or the pseudogene TRBV3-2) to TRBJ1-2; D remains ambiguous. This CDR3 is built from 15 residues. Germline-derived CDR1 and CDR2 are LGHDT and YNNKEL (reference sequence). The V gene lost 0 bases and the J gene lost 13 bases, with 21 bases spanning the gap. In nucleotides, the CDR3 is TGTGCCAGCAGCCAAGATGAATCGGGGAGGATGAGTCTCACCTTC. Its translation: CASSQDESGRMSLTF.

As regards this clone: Within the sample, other DNA sequences also encode this same CDR3. The CDR3 is CASSIAGTANTGELFF. The CDR3 nucleotides read TGTGCCAGTAGTATAGCGGGGACAGCGAACACCGGGGAGCTGTTTTTT. The chain is built from TRBV19 and TRBJ2-2, with 7 positions matching TRBD1. The CDR3 is 16 amino acids. V lost 1 base and J lost 0; bases outside the gene matches: 2. In germline, CDR1 is LNHDA, CDR2 SQIVND (reference sequence). The full variable domain, with the rest looked up from reference TRBV19 and TRBJ2-2, is DGGITQSPKYLFRKEGQNVTLSCEQNLNHDAMYWYRQDPGQGLRLIYYSQIVNDFQKGDIAEGYSVSREKKESFPLTVTSAQKNPTAFYLCASSIAGTANTGELFFGEGSRLTVL.

This chain uses TRBV2 with TRBJ2-1; TRBD2 matches 7 bases. Trimming at V came to 3 bases and at J to 3 bases, leaving 5 bases not matched to a gene. CDR1 SNHLY and CDR2 FYNNEI come from the germline V gene. This CDR3 has 15 amino acids. The CDR3 DNA reads as TGTGCCAGCAGTGATCGACTAGCACGCTACAATGAGCAGTTCTTC. Protein product: CASSDRLARYNEQFF. The entire variable domain, with the rest obtained from reference TRBV2 and TRBJ2-1, is as follows: EPEVTQTPSHQVTQMGQEVILRCVPISNHLYFYWYRQILGQKVEFLVSFYNNEISEKSEIFDDQFSVERPDGSNFTLKIRSTKLEDSAMYFCASSDRLARYNEQFFGPGTRLTVL.

V is TRBV5-1 and J is TRBJ1-6; 7 bases line up with TRBD1. The CDR3 is 14 residues long. Germline assignment: CDR1 SGHRS and CDR2 YFSETQ. The J segment lost 10 bases and the V segment lost 4 bases, leaving 8 bases of the junction unmatched. This CDR3 reads CASSQDRVESPLHF. CDR3 DNA: TGCGCCAGCAGCCAAGACAGGGTAGAATCACCCCTCCACTTT. Based on the CDR3 plus reference TRBV5-1 and TRBJ1-6, the full variable domain is KAGVTQTPRYLIKTRGQQVTLSCSPISGHRSVSWYQQTPGQGLQFLFEYFSETQRNKGNFPGRFSGRQFSNSRSEMNVSTLELGDSALYLCASSQDRVESPLHFGNGTRLTVT.

Comment on this clone: This may be a read error: a much more frequent sequence differs by one nucleotide. The same CDR3 also results from other DNA sequences found in this sample. The V and J genes are TRBV5-4 and TRBJ1-1; D unclear. Between the trimmed V and J ends, which lost 1 base and 1 base, there was a span of 5 bases. Germline-derived CDR1 and CDR2 are SGHNT and YYREEE (reference sequence). The CDR3 totals 13 residues. The CDR3 DNA follows: TGTGCCAGCAGCTTGCGGGGGAACACTGAAGCTTTCTTT. Amino acid sequence: CASSLRGNTEAFF.

This sequence joins TRBV18 and TRBJ1-1, with 7 bases identical to TRBD1. The CDR3 loop spans 15 amino acids. Germline-derived CDR1 and CDR2 are KGHSH and LQKENI. V dropped 6 bases and J dropped 0; count of bases not matched to a gene: 7. The CDR3 DNA is TGTGCCAGCTCCCTCTGGGGACAGATGAACACTGAAGCTTTCTTT. This codes for CASSLWGQMNTEAFF.

V usage is TRBV29-1 and J usage is TRBJ1-1; TRBD1 is a possible D gene (6 bases). The CDR3 sequence is 14 residues long. Per germline, CDR1 SQVTM and CDR2 ANQGSEA. Trimming cost V 7 bases and J 1 base, with 16 bases left between them. The CDR3 loop is CSGHSRGENTEAFF. The CDR3 DNA reads as TGCAGCGGGCACTCCAGGGGCGAGAACACTGAAGCTTTCTTT.

J is TRBJ1-1 and V is TRBV6-6; D perhaps matches TRBD1 (6 bases). The V gene lost 10 bases and the J gene lost 4 bases, with 19 bases spanning the gap. The CDR3 totals 14 residues. Germline lookup yields CDR1 MNHNY and CDR2 SVGAGI (reference sequence). The DNA for the CDR3 is TGTGCCACCCGGGACACGGGTTCGGGCACTGAAGCTTTCTTT. Translation: CATRDTGSGTEAFF.

V is TRBV7-2 and J is TRBJ2-1; the D gene is possibly TRBD2 (5 bases). V lost 5 bases and J lost 0, with 8 bases in between. Germline loops: CDR1 SGHTA, CDR2 FQGNSA. This CDR3 contains 14 residues. The DNA of the CDR3 is TGTGCCAGCAGCCCCGACTACTCCTACAATGAGCAGTTCTTC. As protein: CASSPDYSYNEQFF.